The 20 T cell receptor beta chains given below trace back to one sample, sequenced in a study of CD8 T cells in ankylosing spondylitis. Their recognized antigens are unknown. Study results and limitations: Fewer than ten highly homologous variants made up a TCR beta motif that seemed to typify ankylosing spondylitis blood.

MiXCR, applied by TCRdb to the 5' RACE reads, yields one record per CDR3 protein. The data hold 200,000 to 250,000 distinct CDR3 sequences, with around 20% observed a single time. Sequencing used blood, either unsorted or a sorted T cell fraction (not recorded which). These receptors were taken from a male donor with ankylosing spondylitis.

In this sample, this clonotype turned up a few times. The rearrangement joins TRBV11-2 to TRBJ2-2, with a tentative D call TRBD2 (5 bases). The CDR3 is 18 residues long. Germline V CDR1 and CDR2: SGHAT, FQNNGV. The V end was cut by 0 bases, the J end by 0 bases, with 14 bases between. CDR3 bases: TGTGCCAGCAGCTTAGATATATGGGAGAGCGCGAACACCGGGGAGCTGTTTTTT. Translated, it gives CASSLDIWESANTGELFF.

This clonotype was seen ten or more times. This chain joins TRBV12-3 or TRBV12-4 and TRBJ2-7; tentatively, D is TRBD1 (6 bases). Trimming left V 4 bases short and J 1 base short, with 8 bases between. This CDR3 region has 13 residues. CDR3 DNA: TGTGCCAGCAGTTATGGACAGTCCTACGAGCAGTACTTC. Amino acid sequence: CASSYGQSYEQYF.

The V call is TRBV29-1, the J call TRBJ2-1; no clear D gene. The CDR3 has 12 amino acids. CDR1 and CDR2 from the germline V gene are SQVTM and ANQGSEA. With 1 base removed from V and 6 bases from J, the gap between germline ends came to 7 bases. The CDR3 bases are TGCAGCGTTGAAGGGCAAGCCAATGAGCAGTTCTTC. Translation: CSVEGQANEQFF.

The chain couples TRBV5-5 to TRBJ2-7, with 13 positions matching TRBD2. The V and J ends lost 3 bases and 4 bases, in that order; junction bases with no gene match: 4. The CDR3 spans 15 residues. The germline gives CDR1 SGHKS, CDR2 YYEKEE (reference sequence). CDR3 loop: CASSWTSGSTYEQYF. DNA for the CDR3: TGTGCCAGCAGCTGGACTAGCGGGAGTACGTACGAGCAGTACTTC.

Many counts were recorded for this clonotype. The V and J genes are TRBV4-2 and TRBJ2-6, with D perhaps given as TRBD1 or TRBD2 (5 bases each). CDR1 and CDR2 (germline): LGHNA, YNFKEQ. The V end was cut by 0 bases, the J end by 2 bases, with 8 bases between. CDR3 length: 16 amino acids. CDR3 amino acids: CASSQDMGAGANVLTF. In DNA, the CDR3 is TGTGCCAGCAGCCAAGATATGGGGGCTGGGGCCAACGTCCTGACTTTC.

The V and J genes are TRBV2 and TRBJ2-1; TRBD2 might be the D (6 bases). Trimming pared 5 bases from V and 8 bases from J, leaving 19 bases between. This CDR3 is built from 15 residues. Germline values: CDR1 SNHLY, CDR2 FYNNEI. CDR3 DNA sequence: TGTGCCAGCAGTCCCTCCCGGGAGTTTTGGCATGAGCAGTTCTTC. It is translated as CASSPSREFWHEQFF.

CDR3 DNA sequence: TGTGCCACTCGGGGCGGGGGCTCTGAAAAACTGTTTTTT. Protein: CATRGGGSEKLFF. The V and J genes are TRBV27 and TRBJ1-4, with D perhaps matching TRBD1 (6 bases). Germline V lookup: CDR1 MNHEY, CDR2 SMNVEV (reference sequence). The V end lost 10 bases, the J end lost 7 bases, and 16 bases lay between the germline ends. The CDR3 sequence is 13 residues long.

This clonotype was detected many times. The V and J genes are TRBV7-9 and TRBJ2-1, with a possible D match to TRBD1 (5 bases). The V gene's germline CDR1 is SEHNR and CDR2 FQNEAQ (reference sequence). V gave up 7 bases and J gave up 5 bases, with 12 bases separating them. The CDR3 loop spans 13 amino acids. CDR3 in amino acids: CASNLDTNNEQFF. The DNA of the CDR3 is TGTGCCAGCAACTTGGACACAAACAATGAGCAGTTCTTC.

This clonotype was seen many times. The chain couples TRBV12-3 or TRBV12-4 to TRBJ2-5; the match to TRBD2 covers 9 bases. The CDR3 runs 14 residues. V lost 3 bases, J lost 8 bases, and 7 bases stayed unmatched. The CDR3 nucleotides read TGTGCCAGCAGTTTGGCGGGGGGGTTCGTCACCCAGTACTTC. Translating gives CASSLAGGFVTQYF.

CDR3 amino acids: CASSLTGKGYTF. The DNA of the CDR3 is TGCGCCAGCAGTCTTACAGGGAAGGGCTACACCTTC. The J gene is TRBJ1-2, the V gene TRBV4-1; D perhaps matches TRBD1 (6 bases). CDR3 length equals 12 residues. Germline V CDR1 and CDR2: MGHRA, YSYEKL. Trimming cost V 6 bases and J 8 bases, with 13 bases left between them.

The chain uses TRBV7-9 and TRBJ2-1, with D possibly matching TRBD2 (5 bases). Trimming left V 7 bases short and J 4 bases short, with 17 bases between. Germline V gene sequence: CDR1 SEHNR, CDR2 FQNEAQ (reference sequence). This CDR3 comprises 15 residues. The CDR3 sequence is CASTSEASPYNEQFF. Written as DNA, the CDR3 is TGTGCCAGCACCTCGGAGGCCAGCCCATACAATGAGCAGTTCTTC.

The gene calls are TRBV7-9 and TRBJ2-7; the D gene could be TRBD1 or TRBD2 (5 bases each). The CDR3 runs 14 residues. V lost 1 base and J 7 bases, leaving 14 bases between the germline ends. CDR1 is SEHNR, CDR2 FQNEAQ, per germline (reference sequence). The CDR3 DNA reads TGTGCCAGCAGCTTAGGAGGCTCGGGGCAGGAGCAGTACTTC. Its translation: CASSLGGSGQEQYF.

A few counts support this clonotype. V and J are TRBV7-9 and TRBJ1-1; D is ambiguous. V dropped 10 bases and J dropped 6 bases, with 24 bases sitting between them. Germline V gene lookup returns CDR1 SEHNR and CDR2 FQNEAQ (reference sequence). The CDR3 has 15 residues. CDR3 DNA: TGTGCCACCTTAAGGCGGGATCAGTTAGTGGCTGAAGCTTTCTTT. Its protein product is CATLRRDQLVAEAFF.

This chain links TRBV6-1 with TRBJ2-3, with 8 bases lining up with TRBD2. In germline, CDR1 is MNHNS, CDR2 SASEGT. The V gene end was trimmed by 5 bases and the J gene end by 1 base; junction bases not matched to a gene: 5. This CDR3 is built from 15 residues. The chain's CDR3 is CASSQGLGGTDTQYF. In DNA form, the CDR3 reads TGTGCCAGCAGTCAGGGACTAGGGGGCACAGATACGCAGTATTTT.

V usage is TRBV28 and J usage is TRBJ1-1; TRBD1 matches at 11 bases. Germline V gene sequence: CDR1 MDHEN, CDR2 SYDVKM. The CDR3 extends over 15 amino acids. The J segment lost 5 bases and the V segment lost 8 bases, leaving 10 bases of the junction unmatched. The CDR3 bases are TGTGCCAGCCTGAAGTTGGGACAGGGGGAGACTGAAGCTTTCTTT. The encoded protein is CASLKLGQGETEAFF.

The chain joins TRBV29-1 to TRBJ1-1; D is perhaps TRBD1 (6 bases). Trimming left V 6 bases short and J 4 bases short, with 21 bases between. Germline lookup yields CDR1 SQVTM and CDR2 ANQGSEA. There are 15 residues in the CDR3. DNA of the CDR3: TGCAGCGTCGAGCTAGGGGGGTGGGGCGGCACTGAAGCTTTCTTT. Translating it yields CSVELGGWGGTEAFF.

This clonotype was counted between two and nine times. The V call is TRBV20-1, the J call TRBJ2-1; TRBD2 matches 8 bases. Germline-derived CDR1 and CDR2 are DFQATT and SNEGSKA (reference sequence). Germline trimming cut 3 bases from V and 8 bases from J; bases unmatched to any gene: 15. The CDR3 has 16 amino acids. CDR3 loop: CSARDPLAGGHDEQFF. The CDR3 DNA sequence: TGCAGTGCTAGGGATCCACTGGCGGGAGGTCACGATGAGCAGTTCTTC.

This clonotype was observed many times. The rearrangement links TRBV29-1 to TRBJ2-7; 9 bases align to TRBD2. The CDR3 contains 15 residues. Trimming removed 2 bases from V and 3 bases from J; junction bases left unmatched: 8. Germline V gene sequence: CDR1 SQVTM, CDR2 ANQGSEA. The CDR3 DNA sequence: TGCAGCGTTGAAAGGGAGGCTAGCGGGATCTACGAGCAGTACTTC. As protein: CSVEREASGIYEQYF.

This clonotype appeared a few times. The chain joins TRBV13 to TRBJ2-1; D is uncertain. The V gene lost 3 bases and the J gene lost 7 bases, with 16 bases spanning the gap. Germline V gene data show CDR1 as PRHDT and CDR2 as FYEKMQ (reference sequence). CDR3 length equals 15 residues. The DNA for the CDR3 is TGTGCCAGCAGCTTTGCAGTGGGATACCCTAATGAGCAGTTCTTC. Translated, it gives CASSFAVGYPNEQFF. Filled out from reference TRBV13 and TRBJ2-1, the complete variable domain reads AAGVIQSPRHLIKEKRETATLKCYPIPRHDTVYWYQQGPGQDPQFLISFYEKMQSDKGSIPDRFSAQQFSDYHSELNMSSLELGDSALYFCASSFAVGYPNEQFFGPGTRLTVL.

A few counts support this clonotype. The gene calls are TRBV27 and TRBJ1-1, with TRBD1 identical over 8 bases. Germline CDR1 and CDR2: MNHEY and SMNVEV (reference sequence). CDR3 length: 13 amino acids. The J segment lost 8 bases and the V segment lost 3 bases, leaving 5 bases of the junction unmatched. The chain's CDR3 is CASSFSGDREAFF. The CDR3 coding sequence is TGTGCCAGCAGTTTTTCGGGGGACAGGGAAGCTTTCTTT.